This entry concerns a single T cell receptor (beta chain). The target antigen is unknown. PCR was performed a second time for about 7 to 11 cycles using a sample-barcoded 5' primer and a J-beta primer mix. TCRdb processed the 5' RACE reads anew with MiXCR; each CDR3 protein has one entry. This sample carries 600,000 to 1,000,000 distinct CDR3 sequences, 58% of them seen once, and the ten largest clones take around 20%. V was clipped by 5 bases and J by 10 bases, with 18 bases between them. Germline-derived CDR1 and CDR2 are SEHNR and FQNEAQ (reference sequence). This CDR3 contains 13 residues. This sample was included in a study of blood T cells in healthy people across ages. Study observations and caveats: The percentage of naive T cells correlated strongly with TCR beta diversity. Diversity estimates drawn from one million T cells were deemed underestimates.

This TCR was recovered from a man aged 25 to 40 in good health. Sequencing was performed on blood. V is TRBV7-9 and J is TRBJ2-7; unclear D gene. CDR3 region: CASSVESPWAQYF. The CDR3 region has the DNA TGTGCCAGCAGCGTAGAGTCTCCTTGGGCCCAGTACTTC.